The next 6 T cell receptor beta chains were all read from a single sample in a study of blood T cell repertoires in COVID-19. Assay used: immunoSEQ multiplex PCR; TCRdb lists only in-frame clones, some missing. Among about 270,000 clones, roughly four fifths were seen once, and the ten largest hold 8.5% to 9.5%. The specimen sequenced was peripheral blood. The receptor set was obtained from a woman aged 50 to 60 who had recovered from COVID-19.

The chain employs TRBV7-9 and TRBJ1-6, with unresolved D. Looked up from germline, CDR1 is SEHNR and CDR2 is FQNEAQ (reference sequence). The CDR3 length is 14 residues. Trimming shortened V by 5 bases and J by 5 bases, and 10 bases separated the two germline ends. The chain's CDR3 is CASSRTENNSPLHF. For the CDR3, the DNA is TGTGCCAGCAGCCGGACTGAGAATAATTCACCCCTCCACTTT.

The sample holds one count of this clone. CDR3: CASSPRLSSGNTIYF. As DNA, the CDR3 is TGTGCCAGTAGTCCAAGACTGAGCTCTGGAAACACCATATATTTT. This chain connects TRBV19 to TRBJ1-3; D not certain. V was cut by 5 bases and J by 0 bases, with 11 bases left in between. The length of the CDR3 is 15 residues. CDR1 LNHDA and CDR2 SQIVND come from the germline V gene (reference sequence).

The chain is built from TRBV24-1 and TRBJ2-5; 8 bases are a match to TRBD1. Losses at the gene ends were 7 bases for V and 5 bases for J; bases not matched to a gene: 5. There are 13 residues in the CDR3. The germline V gene has CDR1 KGHDR and CDR2 SFDVKD. As DNA, the CDR3 is TGTGCCACCAGCCCGGGACAGGAGGAGACCCAGTACTTC. Residues: CATSPGQEETQYF.

Only one count was recorded for this clone. V is TRBV6-5 and J is TRBJ1-1; 8 nucleotides line up with TRBD1. V lost 4 bases, J lost 10 bases, and 5 bases stayed unmatched. There are 12 residues in the CDR3. The germline gives CDR1 MNHEY, CDR2 SVGAGI. CDR3 in amino acids: CASSSGGLVAFF. DNA for the CDR3: TGTGCCAGCAGTTCAGGGGGCCTGGTAGCTTTCTTT.

The genes are TRBV5-1 and TRBJ2-5, with 9 bases that match TRBD2. V shed 2 bases, J shed 3 bases, and the junction held 2 bases outside the gene matches. Germline V gives CDR1 SGHRS, CDR2 YFSETQ. This CDR3 comprises 14 residues. The CDR3 protein is CASSLPSGEETQYF. CDR3 sequence (DNA): TGCGCCAGCAGCTTACCTAGCGGGGAAGAGACCCAGTACTTC.

The rearrangement joins TRBV27 to TRBJ2-3, with 9 bases fitting TRBD1. Per germline, CDR1 MNHEY and CDR2 SMNVEV (reference sequence). The CDR3 runs to 16 residues. Unmatched junction bases numbered 4, after V lost 1 base and J lost 2 bases. The CDR3 DNA reads as TGTGCCAGCAGTTTATTGTGGGACAGGGACACAGATACGCAGTATTTT. Encoded protein: CASSLLWDRDTDTQYF.